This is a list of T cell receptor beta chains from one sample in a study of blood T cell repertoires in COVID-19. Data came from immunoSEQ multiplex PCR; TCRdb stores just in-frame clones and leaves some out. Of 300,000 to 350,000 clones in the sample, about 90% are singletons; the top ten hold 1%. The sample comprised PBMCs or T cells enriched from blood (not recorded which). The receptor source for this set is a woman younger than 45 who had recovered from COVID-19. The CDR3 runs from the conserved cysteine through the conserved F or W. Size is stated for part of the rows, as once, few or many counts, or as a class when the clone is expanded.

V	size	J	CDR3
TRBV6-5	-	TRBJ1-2	CASSYRTGPRGYTF
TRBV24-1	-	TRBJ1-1	CATSVRRGSIMNTEAFF
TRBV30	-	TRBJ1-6	CAWRRGSDNSPLHF
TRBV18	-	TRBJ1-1	CASSPPGSTEAFF
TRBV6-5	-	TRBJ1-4	CASTRTGRSEKLFF
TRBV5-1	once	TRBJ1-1	CASRLGAGGTNTEAFF
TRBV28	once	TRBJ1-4	CASRAINNEKLFF
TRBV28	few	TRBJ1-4	CASSSKQGVGEKLFF
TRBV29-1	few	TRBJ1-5	CSVGQGGNQPQHF
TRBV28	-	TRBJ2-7	CASSLRGGQVGEQYF
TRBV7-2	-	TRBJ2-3	CASSLWVTASTDTQYF
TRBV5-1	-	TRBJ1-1	CASSLELQDVNTEAFF
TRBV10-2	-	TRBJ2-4	CASSGQAKNIQYF
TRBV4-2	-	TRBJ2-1	CASSQGFRGGTPAYNEQFF
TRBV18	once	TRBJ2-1	CASSASGGDNEQFF
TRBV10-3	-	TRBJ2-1	CAISADQRFSYNEQFF
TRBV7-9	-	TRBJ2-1	CASSLAAANEQFF
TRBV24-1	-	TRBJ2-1	CATSSRDRVYNEQFF
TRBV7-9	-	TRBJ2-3	CASSLVSDSDTQYF
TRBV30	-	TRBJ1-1	CAWSLQENTEAFF
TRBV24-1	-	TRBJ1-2	CATSASPIYGYTF
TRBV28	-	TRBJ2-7	CASSSTSRGVYEQYF
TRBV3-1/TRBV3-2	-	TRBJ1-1	CASSRTGGLNTEAFF
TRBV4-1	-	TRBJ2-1	CASSQRASGYYNEQFF
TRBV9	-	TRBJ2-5	CASGHQETQYF
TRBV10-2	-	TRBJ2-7	CASSVQANEQYF
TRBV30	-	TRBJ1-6	CAWSSTGGTINSPLHF
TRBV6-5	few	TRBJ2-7	CASSYQGAYEQYF
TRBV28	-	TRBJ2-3	CASSLGGGLHTQYF
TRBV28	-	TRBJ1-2	CASSLGQGAYGYTF
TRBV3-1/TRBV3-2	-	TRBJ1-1	CASRLGLNTEAFF
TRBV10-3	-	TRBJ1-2	CAGNSGQGVGGYTF
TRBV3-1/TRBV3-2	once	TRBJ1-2	CASSQPGTATF
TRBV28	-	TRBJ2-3	CASSYPRVVSAPGVDTQYF
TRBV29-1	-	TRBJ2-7	CSVGGTSGAYEQYF
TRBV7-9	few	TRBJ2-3	CASSRTSGSSSTDTQYF
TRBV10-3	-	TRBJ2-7	CAISDRTYEQYF
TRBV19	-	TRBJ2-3	CASSTPRPREKDTQYF
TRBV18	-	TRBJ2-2	CASSPGTGGNTGELFF
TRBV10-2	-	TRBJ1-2	CASTGGPNYGYTF
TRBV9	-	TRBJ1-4	CASSVRAVGEKLFF
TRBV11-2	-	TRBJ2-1	CASSSLPPTSGGENEQFF
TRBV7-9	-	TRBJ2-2	CASSLGQANTGELFF
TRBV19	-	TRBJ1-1	CASSLTGGAGTEAFF
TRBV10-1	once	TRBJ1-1	CASSESRGPAAFF
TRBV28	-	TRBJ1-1	CASSFARLMNTEAFF
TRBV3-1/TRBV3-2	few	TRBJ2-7	CASSQAGQGPGEQYF
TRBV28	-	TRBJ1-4	CASGTNEKLFF
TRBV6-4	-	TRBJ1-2	CASSYRTGACYGYTF
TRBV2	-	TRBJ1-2	CASSRDREPAYTF
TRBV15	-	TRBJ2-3	CATSTSDFGTDTQYF
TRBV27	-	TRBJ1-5	CASSLVADQPQHF
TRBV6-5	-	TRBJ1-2	CASSYGDRGQDGYTF